The present T cell receptor (beta chain) was sequenced within a study of cytomegalovirus exposure and HLA in healthy donors. The primer mix had 60 Vbeta and 13 Jbeta primers. Generated by immunoSEQ multiplex PCR, the TCRdb table keeps only in-frame clones and is missing some. Of under 140,000 clones in the sample, around 86% are singletons; the top ten hold around 2%. The donors (healthy individuals) were bone marrow donors. Unrecorded immune exposures were likely, despite nominal health at sampling. Unmatched junction bases numbered 11, after V lost 8 bases and J lost 4 bases. There are 15 residues in the CDR3. Germline V CDR1 and CDR2: MNHNS, SASEGT.

Specimen: PBMCs. The chain carries TRBV6-1 and TRBJ2-1; 7 positions agree with TRBD2. The clonotype originates from a man aged 40-49 years in good health and CMV-seronegative. The CDR3 loop is CASPPREVGYNEQFF. The DNA for the CDR3 is TGTGCCAGCCCTCCCCGGGAGGTAGGGTACAATGAGCAGTTCTTC.